What follows are 20 T cell receptor beta chains derived from one specimen sequenced in a study of cytomegalovirus exposure and HLA in healthy donors. A multiplex PCR was run with 60 Vbeta primers and 13 Jbeta primers. Produced via immunoSEQ multiplex PCR; TCRdb's table is partial and in-frame only. The sample has some 120,000 clones, over 70% seen once; the top ten hold approximately 1.5%. Sequenced input: PBMCs. Receptors originate from a woman aged 18-29 years in good health and CMV-seronegative.

V and J are TRBV7-2 and TRBJ2-2; maybe TRBD1 (6 bases). Germline V gene sequence: CDR1 SGHTA, CDR2 FQGNSA. This CDR3 is 15 amino acids long. V dropped 3 bases and J dropped 1 base, with 9 bases sitting between them. The CDR3: CASSFGTMNTGELFF. The CDR3 DNA is TGTGCCAGCAGCTTTGGGACAATGAACACCGGGGAGCTGTTTTTT.

This clone was seen a handful of times. V is TRBV6-5 and J is TRBJ1-4; D might be TRBD1 (5 bases). Deletions cut 6 bases from V and 4 bases from J, with 12 bases between. Germline CDR1 MNHEY, CDR2 SVGAGI. This CDR3 is 14 amino acids long. The CDR3 loop is CASRPLTVNEKLFF. CDR3 sequence (DNA): TGTGCCAGCAGACCACTGACAGTTAATGAAAAACTGTTTTTT.

This clone has only a few counts. The J gene is TRBJ1-4, the V gene TRBV30, with 7 bases lining up with TRBD1. The CDR3 runs to 14 residues. Unmatched junction bases numbered 6, after V lost 3 bases and J lost 5 bases. The germline gives CDR1 GTSNPN, CDR2 SVGIG (reference sequence). CDR3 coding DNA: TGTGCCTGGAGCCACGGGACAGCAAATGAAAAACTGTTTTTT. This translates into CAWSHGTANEKLFF.

This clone has a handful of counts. The chain links TRBV6-1 to TRBJ1-5, with D possibly matching TRBD1 (5 bases). The CDR3 contains 15 residues. The germline gives CDR1 MNHNS, CDR2 SASEGT. V was cut by 8 bases and J by 1 base, with 15 bases left in between. CDR3 coding DNA: TGTGCCAGCCGGGGGACCCCCTCCAGCAATCAGCCCCAGCATTTT. It is translated as CASRGTPSSNQPQHF.

The chain uses TRBV7-6 and TRBJ2-6; tentative D call: TRBD1 (6 bases). The germline CDR1 and CDR2 sequences are SGHVS and FNYEAQ. This CDR3 has 17 amino acids. Trimming shortened V by 5 bases and J by 1 base, and 15 bases separated the two germline ends. In DNA form, the CDR3 reads TGTGCCAGCAGCCCGTTCATGGGGGCATCTGGGGCCAACGTCCTGACTTTC. Its protein is CASSPFMGASGANVLTF.

The V call is TRBV2, the J call TRBJ2-5; TRBD2 agrees at 8 bases. Germline V CDR1 and CDR2: SNHLY, FYNNEI. After removal of 8 bases from V and 4 bases from J, the junction contained 3 bases not matched to a gene. The CDR3 totals 12 residues. CDR3 DNA: TGTGCCAGCCTACGGGGGGGAGAGACCCAGTACTTC. Translating it yields CASLRGGETQYF.

This rearrangement joins TRBV4-3 to TRBJ2-4, with 9 bases identical to TRBD1. This CDR3 spans 17 amino acids. J lost 0 bases, V lost 0 bases, and 3 bases had no gene match. CDR1 and CDR2 from the germline V gene are LGHNA and YSLEER. The CDR3 region has the DNA TGCGCCAGCAGCCAAGACGGGACAGGGATAGCCAAAAACATTCAGTACTTC. Amino acids: CASSQDGTGIAKNIQYF.

This sequence joins TRBV6-6 and TRBJ2-7, with D maybe TRBD1 (6 bases). The germline CDR1 and CDR2 sequences are MNHNY and SVGAGI (reference sequence). The CDR3 covers 13 residues. V lost 8 bases to trimming and J lost 0 bases, with 11 bases between them. In DNA, the CDR3 is TGTGCCAGCGGCAGGGGAATCTCCTACGAGCAGTACTTC. This encodes CASGRGISYEQYF.

The V and J genes are TRBV4-2 and TRBJ1-1, with D possibly matching TRBD1 (6 bases). V gave up 2 bases and J gave up 4 bases, with 17 bases separating them. This CDR3 is 16 amino acids long. CDR1 is LGHNA, CDR2 YNFKEQ, per germline. The CDR3 region is CASSQLLGTGITEAFF. CDR3 nucleotide sequence: TGTGCCAGCAGCCAACTTTTAGGTACAGGGATCACTGAAGCTTTCTTT.

This clone was detected a few times. The rearrangement links TRBV19 to TRBJ1-2; D uncertain. Trimming took off 2 bases at V and 0 bases at J, with 10 bases between the two ends. Germline CDR1 reads LNHDA; CDR2 reads SQIVND (reference sequence). The CDR3 extends over 15 amino acids. The DNA for the CDR3 is TGTGCCAGTAGTATAACGACGAGGTCTAACTATGGCTACACCTTC. This codes for CASSITTRSNYGYTF. Supplemented by reference TRBV19 and TRBJ1-2, the full variable domain reads DGGITQSPKYLFRKEGQNVTLSCEQNLNHDAMYWYRQDPGQGLRLIYYSQIVNDFQKGDIAEGYSVSREKKESFPLTVTSAQKNPTAFYLCASSITTRSNYGYTFGSGTRLTVV.

The chain links TRBV29-1 to TRBJ2-3, with 13 bases identical to TRBD2. The CDR3 covers 14 residues. Germline V gene sequence: CDR1 SQVTM, CDR2 ANQGSEA. Losses at the gene ends were 7 bases for V and 4 bases for J; bases not matched to a gene: 5. As DNA, the CDR3 is TGCAGCGCCGCCGGGACTAGCGGGGCAGATACGCAGTATTTT. Its protein product is CSAAGTSGADTQYF.

The genes are TRBV7-9 and TRBJ2-2, with D perhaps TRBD1 (5 bases). The germline V gene has CDR1 SEHNR and CDR2 FQNEAQ (reference sequence). CDR3 length equals 15 residues. With 1 base removed from V and 6 bases from J, the gap between germline ends came to 12 bases. CDR3 loop: CASSLGNEGAGELFF. CDR3 bases: TGTGCCAGCAGCTTAGGGAATGAAGGGGCCGGGGAGCTGTTTTTT.

The chain links TRBV5-5 to TRBJ2-1; possible D gene TRBD1, 5 bases. The V and J ends lost 7 bases and 4 bases respectively, with 18 bases between them. Germline CDR1 is SGHKS and CDR2 is YYEKEE (reference sequence). There are 15 residues in the CDR3. CDR3 nucleotides: TGTGCCAGCGCCGACAGCCCTGCTACTTACAATGAGCAGTTCTTC. Translation gives CASADSPATYNEQFF.

The rearrangement uses TRBV6-5 and TRBJ1-4; D perhaps matches TRBD1 (5 bases). The CDR3 is 15 residues long. The V gene's germline CDR1 is MNHEY and CDR2 SVGAGI. V was clipped by 4 bases and J by 7 bases, with 16 bases between them. The CDR3 spells CASSWDGGLSEKLFF. The CDR3 coding sequence is TGTGCCAGCAGTTGGGACGGGGGGTTGAGTGAAAAACTGTTTTTT.

The chain employs TRBV6-5 and TRBJ1-1, with a possible D match to TRBD1 (6 bases). The germline V and J ends were trimmed by 0 bases and 5 bases, with 13 bases remaining between them. The CDR3 spans 15 residues. CDR1 and CDR2 (germline): MNHEY, SVGAGI. CDR3 region: CASSYSLQGGTEAFF. The CDR3 coding sequence is TGTGCCAGCAGTTACTCGTTACAGGGAGGGACTGAAGCTTTCTTT.

J is TRBJ2-2 and V is TRBV2; 7 bases are a match to TRBD1. CDR3 length: 14 residues. Trimming cost V 10 bases and J 4 bases; bases outside gene matches: 9. Germline lookup yields CDR1 SNHLY and CDR2 FYNNEI. CDR3 amino acids: CATRWTGFTGELFF. The CDR3 region has the DNA TGTGCCACCCGATGGACAGGATTCACCGGGGAGCTGTTTTTT. Full variable domain (missing parts from reference TRBV2 and TRBJ2-2): EPEVTQTPSHQVTQMGQEVILRCVPISNHLYFYWYRQILGQKVEFLVSFYNNEISEKSEIFDDQFSVERPDGSNFTLKIRSTKLEDSAMYFCATRWTGFTGELFFGEGSRLTVL.

The rearrangement joins TRBV2 to TRBJ2-6; D perhaps matches TRBD1 (6 bases). V lost 7 bases and J 0 bases, leaving 13 bases between the germline ends. Germline CDR1 is SNHLY and CDR2 is FYNNEI. The CDR3 runs to 16 residues. The CDR3, as DNA: TGTGCCAGCAAAACCTACAGGGTCTCTGGGGCCAACGTCCTGACTTTC. Protein: CASKTYRVSGANVLTF.

The chain combines TRBV7-9 with TRBJ1-1; 8 bases line up with TRBD1. The CDR3 runs to 15 residues. Germline lookup yields CDR1 SEHNR and CDR2 FQNEAQ (reference sequence). The junction had 3 bases not matched to a gene; V was cut back by 2 bases and J by 1 base. The chain's CDR3 is CASSLWTGRNTEAFF. The CDR3, as DNA: TGTGCCAGCAGCTTATGGACAGGGAGGAACACTGAAGCTTTCTTT. The complete variable domain, with remaining parts taken from reference TRBV7-9 and TRBJ1-1, reads DTGVSQNPRHKITKRGQNVTFRCDPISEHNRLYWYRQTLGQGPEFLTYFQNEAQLEKSRLLSDRFSAERPKGSFSTLEIQRTEQGDSAMYLCASSLWTGRNTEAFFGQGTRLTVV.

This clone was counted between two and nine times. The V gene is TRBV5-1, the J gene TRBJ2-3, with 9 bases matching TRBD2. In germline, CDR1 is SGHRS, CDR2 YFSETQ. The CDR3 runs to 16 residues. V lost 1 base to trimming and J lost 0 bases; unmatched junction nucleotides: 3. The CDR3 DNA reads as TGCGCCAGCAGCTTGCCTAGCGGGGCTAGCACAGATACGCAGTATTTT. This codes for CASSLPSGASTDTQYF.

This chain joins TRBV5-1 and TRBJ2-7; D possibly corresponds to TRBD2 (5 bases). From germline, CDR1 is SGHRS and CDR2 YFSETQ. V shed 4 bases and J shed 6 bases, with 17 bases lying between them. The CDR3 contains 14 residues. CDR3 sequence reads: CASSGQPEEPEQYF. The CDR3 DNA is TGCGCCAGCAGCGGCCAACCGGAGGAACCCGAGCAGTACTTC.